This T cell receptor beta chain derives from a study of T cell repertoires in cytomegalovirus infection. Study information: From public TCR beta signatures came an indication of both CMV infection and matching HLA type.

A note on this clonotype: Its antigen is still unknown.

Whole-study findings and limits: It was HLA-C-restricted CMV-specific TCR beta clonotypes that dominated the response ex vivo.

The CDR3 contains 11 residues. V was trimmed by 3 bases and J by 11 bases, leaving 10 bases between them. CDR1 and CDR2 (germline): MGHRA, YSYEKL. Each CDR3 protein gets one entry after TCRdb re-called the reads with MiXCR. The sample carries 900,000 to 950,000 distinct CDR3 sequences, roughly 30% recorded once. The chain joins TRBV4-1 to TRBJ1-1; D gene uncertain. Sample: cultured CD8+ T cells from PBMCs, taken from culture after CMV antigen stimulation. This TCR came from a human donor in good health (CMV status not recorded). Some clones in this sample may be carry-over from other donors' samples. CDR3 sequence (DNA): TGCGCCAGCAGCCAGGCCTTCGAGGCTTTCTTT. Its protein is CASSQAFEAFF.